The source of this T cell receptor (beta chain) is a study of T cells in Graves' hyperthyroidism and ophthalmopathy. Study outcomes and limitations: A model of 13 V-J features distinguished ophthalmopathy from stable hyperthyroidism.

There are a few counts of this clonotype. Its matching antigen is unknown. RNA transcripts provided the source from which TCR beta CDR3 regions were amplified. Carried out on the TCR CDR3, a first-round RT-PCR used the HTBI primer set. TCRdb re-called the multiplex PCR reads with MiXCR, one entry per CDR3 protein. The sample holds under 300,000 distinct CDR3 sequences, approximately 23% seen once. Sequencing input: blood. The source of this sequence is a man aged 25-45 years with Graves' ophthalmopathy.

In nucleotides, the CDR3 is TGTGCCAGCAGACGATCCGGGCCCGGAAACACCATATATTTT. This encodes CASRRSGPGNTIYF. This chain uses TRBV12-3 or TRBV12-4 with TRBJ1-3; D is uncertain. Trimming left V 6 bases short and J 4 bases short, with 13 bases between. CDR3 length: 14 amino acids.